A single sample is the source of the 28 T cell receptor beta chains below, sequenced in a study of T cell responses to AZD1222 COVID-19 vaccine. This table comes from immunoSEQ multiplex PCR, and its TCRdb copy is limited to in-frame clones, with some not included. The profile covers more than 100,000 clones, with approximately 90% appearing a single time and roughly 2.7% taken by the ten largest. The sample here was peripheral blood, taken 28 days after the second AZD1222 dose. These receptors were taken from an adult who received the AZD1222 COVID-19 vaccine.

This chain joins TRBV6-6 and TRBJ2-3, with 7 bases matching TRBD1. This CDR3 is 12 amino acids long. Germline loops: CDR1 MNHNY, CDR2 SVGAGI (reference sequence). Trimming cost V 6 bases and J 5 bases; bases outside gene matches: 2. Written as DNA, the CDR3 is TGTGCCAGCAGCAGACAGGGAGATACGCAGTATTTT. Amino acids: CASSRQGDTQYF.

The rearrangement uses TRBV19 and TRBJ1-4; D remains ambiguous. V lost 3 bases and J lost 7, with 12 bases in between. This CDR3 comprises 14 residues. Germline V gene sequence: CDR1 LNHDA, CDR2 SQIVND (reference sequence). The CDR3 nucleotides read TGTGCCAGTAGTATGTCCCACCGGGGTGAAAAACTGTTTTTT. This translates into CASSMSHRGEKLFF.

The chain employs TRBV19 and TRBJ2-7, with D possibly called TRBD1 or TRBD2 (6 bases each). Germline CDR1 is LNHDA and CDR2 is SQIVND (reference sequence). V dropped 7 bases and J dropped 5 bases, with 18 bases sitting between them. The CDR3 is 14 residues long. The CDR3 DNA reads TGTGCCAGTAAGCCCCGAGGGGGGCTACACGAGCAGTACTTC. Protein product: CASKPRGGLHEQYF.

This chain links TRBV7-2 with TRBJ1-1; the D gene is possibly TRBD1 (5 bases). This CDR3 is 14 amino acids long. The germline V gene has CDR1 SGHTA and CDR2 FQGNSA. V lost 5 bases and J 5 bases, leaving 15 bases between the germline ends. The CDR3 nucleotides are TGTGCCAGCAGCCCGGGACTTCGGGGGACTGAAGCTTTCTTT. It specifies CASSPGLRGTEAFF.

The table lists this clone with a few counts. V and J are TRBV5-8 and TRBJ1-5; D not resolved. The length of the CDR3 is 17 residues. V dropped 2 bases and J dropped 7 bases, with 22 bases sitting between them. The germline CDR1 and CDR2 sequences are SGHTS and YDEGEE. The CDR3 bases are TGTGCCAGCAGCTTAAATTACGGAACCCGGATCGTGCAGCCCCAGCATTTT. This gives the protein CASSLNYGTRIVQPQHF.

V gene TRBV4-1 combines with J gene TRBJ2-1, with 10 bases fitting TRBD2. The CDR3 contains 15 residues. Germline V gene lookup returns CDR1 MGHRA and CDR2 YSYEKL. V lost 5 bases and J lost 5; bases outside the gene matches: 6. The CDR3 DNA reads TGCGCCAGCAGCGTCCTAGCGGGGGCGCACAATGAGCAGTTCTTC. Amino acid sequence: CASSVLAGAHNEQFF.

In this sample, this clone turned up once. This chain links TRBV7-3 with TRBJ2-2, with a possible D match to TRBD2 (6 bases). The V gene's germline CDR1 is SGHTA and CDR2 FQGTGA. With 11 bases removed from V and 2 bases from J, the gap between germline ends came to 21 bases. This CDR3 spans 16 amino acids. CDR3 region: CASSAQGGGNTGELFF. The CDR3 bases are TGTGCCTCCTCAGCGCAGGGAGGTGGAAACACCGGGGAGCTGTTTTTT.

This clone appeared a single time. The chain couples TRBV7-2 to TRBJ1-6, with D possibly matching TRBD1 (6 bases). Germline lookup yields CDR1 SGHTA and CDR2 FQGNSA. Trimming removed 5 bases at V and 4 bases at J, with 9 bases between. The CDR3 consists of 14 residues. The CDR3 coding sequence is TGTGCCAGCAGCAGGACAGATTATAATTCACCCCTCCACTTT. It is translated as CASSRTDYNSPLHF.

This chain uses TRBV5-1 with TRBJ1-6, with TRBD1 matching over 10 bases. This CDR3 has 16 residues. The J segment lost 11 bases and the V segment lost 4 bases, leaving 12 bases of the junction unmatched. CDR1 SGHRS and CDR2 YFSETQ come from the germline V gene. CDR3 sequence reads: CASSTGQGVPLTPLHF. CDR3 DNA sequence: TGCGCCAGCAGCACAGGACAGGGGGTCCCTCTGACACCCCTCCACTTT.

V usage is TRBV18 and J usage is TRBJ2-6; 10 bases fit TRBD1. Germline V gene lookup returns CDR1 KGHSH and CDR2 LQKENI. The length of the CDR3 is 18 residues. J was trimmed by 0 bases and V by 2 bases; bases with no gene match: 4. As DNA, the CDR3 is TGTGCCAGCTCACCATTGGGACAGGGGCTCTCTGGGGCCAACGTCCTGACTTTC. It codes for CASSPLGQGLSGANVLTF.

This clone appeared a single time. Here the CDR3 reads CAWSPGDYEQYF. CDR3 DNA sequence: TGTGCCTGGAGTCCAGGGGACTACGAGCAGTACTTC. The chain couples TRBV30 to TRBJ2-7; a weak D match, TRBD1 (6 bases). Germline CDR1 GTSNPN, CDR2 SVGIG (reference sequence). V lost 2 bases and J lost 3, with 8 bases in between. The CDR3 runs 12 residues.

The CDR3 coding sequence is TGTGCCTTAGGGGATCTAGGTGAAAAACTGTTTTTT. Residues: CALGDLGEKLFF. The gene calls are TRBV30 and TRBJ1-4, with D perhaps matching TRBD1 (5 bases). V lost 7 bases and J lost 7, with 13 bases in between. The CDR3 extends over 12 amino acids. Germline values: CDR1 GTSNPN, CDR2 SVGIG (reference sequence).

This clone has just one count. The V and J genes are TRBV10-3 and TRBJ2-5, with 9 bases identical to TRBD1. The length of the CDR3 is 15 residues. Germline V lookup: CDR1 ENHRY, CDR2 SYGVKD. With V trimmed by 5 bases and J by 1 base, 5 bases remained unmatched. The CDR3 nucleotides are TGTGCCATCAGTCTACTACAGGGGGCCCAAGAGACCCAGTACTTC. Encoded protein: CAISLLQGAQETQYF.

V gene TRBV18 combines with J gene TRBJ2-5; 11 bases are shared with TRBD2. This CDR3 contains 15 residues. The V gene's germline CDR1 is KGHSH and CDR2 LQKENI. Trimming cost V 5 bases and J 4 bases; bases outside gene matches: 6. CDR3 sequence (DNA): TGTGCCAGCTCATCGACTAGCGGGGTTGGAGAGACCCAGTACTTC. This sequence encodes CASSSTSGVGETQYF.

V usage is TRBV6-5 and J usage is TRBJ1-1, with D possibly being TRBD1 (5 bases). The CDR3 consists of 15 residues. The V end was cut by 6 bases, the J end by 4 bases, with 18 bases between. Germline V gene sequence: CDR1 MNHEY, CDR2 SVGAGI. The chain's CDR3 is CASSQGGRTSTEAFF. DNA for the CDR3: TGTGCCAGCAGCCAGGGCGGACGGACGAGCACTGAAGCTTTCTTT.

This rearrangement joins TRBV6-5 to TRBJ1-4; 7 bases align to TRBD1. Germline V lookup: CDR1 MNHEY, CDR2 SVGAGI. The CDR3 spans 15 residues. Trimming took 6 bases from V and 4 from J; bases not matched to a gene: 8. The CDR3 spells CASRRQGNSNEKLFF. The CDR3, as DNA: TGTGCCAGCAGGCGACAGGGAAATAGTAATGAAAAACTGTTTTTT.

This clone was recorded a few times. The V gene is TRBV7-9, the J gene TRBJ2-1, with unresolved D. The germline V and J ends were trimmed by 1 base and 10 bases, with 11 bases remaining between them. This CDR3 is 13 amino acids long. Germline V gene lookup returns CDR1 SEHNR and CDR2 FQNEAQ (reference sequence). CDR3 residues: CASSLDGGQEQFF. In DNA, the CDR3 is TGTGCCAGCAGCTTAGACGGCGGTCAGGAGCAGTTCTTC.

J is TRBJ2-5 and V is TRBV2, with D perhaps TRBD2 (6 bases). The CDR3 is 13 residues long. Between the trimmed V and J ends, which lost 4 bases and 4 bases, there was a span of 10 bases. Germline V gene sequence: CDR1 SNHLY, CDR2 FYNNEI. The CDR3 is CASSAWGGETQYF. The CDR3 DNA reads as TGTGCCAGCAGTGCGTGGGGAGGAGAGACCCAGTACTTC.

CDR3 residues: CASSHSGSQETQYF. In nucleotides, the CDR3 is TGTGCCAGCAGTCATAGCGGGAGTCAAGAGACCCAGTACTTC. V usage is TRBV11-2 and J usage is TRBJ2-5; the match to TRBD2 covers 9 bases. The CDR3 runs to 14 residues. In germline, CDR1 is SGHAT, CDR2 FQNNGV. V lost 6 bases and J lost 2; bases outside the gene matches: 4.

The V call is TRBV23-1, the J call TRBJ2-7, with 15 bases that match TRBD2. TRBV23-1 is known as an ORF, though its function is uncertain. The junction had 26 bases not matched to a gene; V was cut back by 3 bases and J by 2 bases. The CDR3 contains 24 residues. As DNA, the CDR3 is TGCGCCAGCAGTCATCGACATCTATCAGTCGGAAGACGGACTAGCGGGGGGGTGACCTACGAGCAGTACTTC. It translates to CASSHRHLSVGRRTSGGVTYEQYF.

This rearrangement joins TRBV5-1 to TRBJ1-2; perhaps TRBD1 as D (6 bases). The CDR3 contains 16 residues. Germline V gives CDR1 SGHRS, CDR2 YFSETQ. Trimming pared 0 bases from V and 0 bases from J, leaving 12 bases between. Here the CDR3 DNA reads TGCGCCAGCAGCTTGGCCGGGGGCCCTACTAACTATGGCTACACCTTC. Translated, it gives CASSLAGGPTNYGYTF.

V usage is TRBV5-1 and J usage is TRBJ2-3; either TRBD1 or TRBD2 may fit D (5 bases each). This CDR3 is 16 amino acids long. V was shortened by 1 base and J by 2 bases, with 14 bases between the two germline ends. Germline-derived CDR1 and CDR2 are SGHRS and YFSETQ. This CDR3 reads CASSLRLQGPTDTQYF. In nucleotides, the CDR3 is TGCGCCAGCAGCTTGAGACTGCAGGGACCCACAGATACGCAGTATTTT. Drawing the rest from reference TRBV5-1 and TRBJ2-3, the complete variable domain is KAGVTQTPRYLIKTRGQQVTLSCSPISGHRSVSWYQQTPGQGLQFLFEYFSETQRNKGNFPGRFSGRQFSNSRSEMNVSTLELGDSALYLCASSLRLQGPTDTQYFGPGTRLTVL.

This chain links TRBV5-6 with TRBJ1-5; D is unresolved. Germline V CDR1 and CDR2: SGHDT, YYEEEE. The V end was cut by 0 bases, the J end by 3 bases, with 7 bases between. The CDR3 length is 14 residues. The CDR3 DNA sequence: TGTGCCAGCAGCTTGGTTGGGGACAATCAGCCCCAGCATTTT. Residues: CASSLVGDNQPQHF. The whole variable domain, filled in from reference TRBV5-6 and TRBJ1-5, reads DAGVTQSPTHLIKTRGQQVTLRCSPKSGHDTVSWYQQALGQGPQFIFQYYEEEERQRGNFPDRFSGHQFPNYSSELNVNALLLGDSALYLCASSLVGDNQPQHFGDGTRLSIL.

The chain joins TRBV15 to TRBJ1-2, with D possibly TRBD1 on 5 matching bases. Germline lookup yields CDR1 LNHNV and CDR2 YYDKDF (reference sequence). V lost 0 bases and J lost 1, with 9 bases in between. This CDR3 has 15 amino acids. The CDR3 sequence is CATSREAGFNYGYTF. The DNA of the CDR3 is TGTGCCACCAGCAGAGAAGCAGGGTTTAACTATGGCTACACCTTC.

The CDR3 sequence: CASSRKQGAAGNTIYF. CDR3 DNA: TGTGCCAGCAGCCGTAAACAGGGGGCGGCGGGAAACACCATATATTTT. The chain uses TRBV13 and TRBJ1-3, with 9 bases fitting TRBD1. Germline V gene sequence: CDR1 PRHDT, CDR2 FYEKMQ (reference sequence). The CDR3 has 16 amino acids. Trimming took 5 bases from V and 4 from J; bases not matched to a gene: 9.

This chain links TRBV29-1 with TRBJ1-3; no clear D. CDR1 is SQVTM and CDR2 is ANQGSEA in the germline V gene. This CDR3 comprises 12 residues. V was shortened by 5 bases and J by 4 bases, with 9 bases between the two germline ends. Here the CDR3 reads CSVWVPGNTIYF. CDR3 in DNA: TGCAGCGTTTGGGTTCCGGGAAACACCATATATTTT.

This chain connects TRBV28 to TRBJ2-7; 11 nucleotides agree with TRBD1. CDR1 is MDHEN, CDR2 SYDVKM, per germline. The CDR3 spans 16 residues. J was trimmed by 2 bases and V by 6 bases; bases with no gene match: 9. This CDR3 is CASRTAGTGGTYEQYF. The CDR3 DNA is TGTGCCAGCAGGACCGCCGGGACAGGGGGTACCTACGAGCAGTACTTC.

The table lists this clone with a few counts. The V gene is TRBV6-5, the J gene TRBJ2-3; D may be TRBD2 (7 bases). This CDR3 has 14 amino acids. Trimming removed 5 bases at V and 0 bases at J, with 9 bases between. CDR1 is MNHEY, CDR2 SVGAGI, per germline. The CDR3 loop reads CASSRGGSTDTQYF. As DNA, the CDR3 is TGTGCCAGCAGTAGGGGGGGAAGCACAGATACGCAGTATTTT.